This T cell receptor beta chain was captured by sequencing in a study of CD8 T cells in Susac syndrome. Study outcomes and limitations: The study admitted that it had a relatively small number of individuals in its TCR sequencing and HLA analysis.

cDNA came from around 0.5 to 1 ug RNA primed by random hexamers. The TCR beta CDR3 was amplified by immunoSEQ multiplex PCR across 54 Vbeta, 13 Jbeta. TCRdb recomputed calls from the immunoSEQ multiplex PCR reads with MiXCR, one row per CDR3 protein. The sample holds about 180,000 distinct CDR3 sequences, under 97% seen once. Trimming took 4 bases from V and 11 from J, leaving 17 bases between them. The germline V gene has CDR1 GTSNPN and CDR2 SVGIG (reference sequence). This CDR3 has 12 amino acids. The count of this clonotype is one. Its specificity is not known. Sequencing targeted TCR beta in blood CD8+ and CD4+ T cells.

The sample comprised CD4+ T cells from PBMCs. The clonotype comes from a human donor with multiple sclerosis. The chain joins TRBV30 to TRBJ1-2, with unresolved D. For the CDR3, the DNA is TGTGCCTGGACCCCCATGGCAGGAGGTTACACCTTC. Protein: CAWTPMAGGYTF.